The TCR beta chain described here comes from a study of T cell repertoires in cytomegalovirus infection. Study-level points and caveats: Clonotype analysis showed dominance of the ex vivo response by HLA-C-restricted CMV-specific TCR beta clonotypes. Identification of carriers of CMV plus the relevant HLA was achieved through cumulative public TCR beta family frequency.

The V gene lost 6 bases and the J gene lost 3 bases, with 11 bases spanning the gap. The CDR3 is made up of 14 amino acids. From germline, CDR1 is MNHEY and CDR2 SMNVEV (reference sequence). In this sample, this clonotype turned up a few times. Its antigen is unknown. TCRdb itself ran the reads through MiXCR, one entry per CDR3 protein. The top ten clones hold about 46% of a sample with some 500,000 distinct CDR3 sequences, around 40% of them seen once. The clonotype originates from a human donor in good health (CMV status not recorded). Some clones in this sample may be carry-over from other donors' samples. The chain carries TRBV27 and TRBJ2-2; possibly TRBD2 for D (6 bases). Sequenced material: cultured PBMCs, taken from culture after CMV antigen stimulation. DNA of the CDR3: TGTGCCAGCAGGCGGGGTTGGGACACCGGGGAGCTGTTTTTT. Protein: CASRRGWDTGELFF.